The clone carrying this TCR beta chain appeared a few times. Template material for amplifying TCR beta CDR3 regions consisted of RNA transcripts. The primer set for the first-round RT-PCR of the TCR CDR3 was HTBI. MiXCR was run by TCRdb on the multiplex PCR reads, yielding one entry per CDR3 protein. The table lists approximately 410,000 distinct CDR3 sequences, 14% to 15% of them singletons. This record belongs to a study of T cells in Graves' hyperthyroidism and ophthalmopathy. CDR1 and CDR2 (germline): KGHSH, LQKENI. The V segment lost 4 bases and the J segment 1 base; nucleotides outside the gene matches: 8. This CDR3 is built from 17 residues.

This chain uses TRBV18 with TRBJ2-3, with 10 bases matching TRBD1. The sample consisted of blood. The receptor comes from a man younger than 30 with Graves' ophthalmopathy. This chain's CDR3 is CASSLGTGDTGTDTQYF. DNA for the CDR3: TGTGCCAGCTCACTCGGGACAGGGGACACTGGCACAGATACGCAGTATTTT.